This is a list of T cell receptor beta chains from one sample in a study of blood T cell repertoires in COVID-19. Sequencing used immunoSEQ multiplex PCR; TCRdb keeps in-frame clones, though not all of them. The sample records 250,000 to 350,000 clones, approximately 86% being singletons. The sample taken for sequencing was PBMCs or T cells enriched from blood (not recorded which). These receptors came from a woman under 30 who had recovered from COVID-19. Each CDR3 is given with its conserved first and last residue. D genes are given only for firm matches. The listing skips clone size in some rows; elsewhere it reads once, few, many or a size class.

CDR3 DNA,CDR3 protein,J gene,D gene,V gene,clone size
TGCAGCGGGGGACAGGGAGAGAGCGAGCAGTACTTC,CSGGQGESEQYF,TRBJ2-7,TRBD1,TRBV29-1,NA
TGTGCCAGCAGCCCCTCCGACGGGGGCACTGAAGCTTTCTTT,CASSPSDGGTEAFF,TRBJ1-1,NA,TRBV16,NA
TGTGCCAGCAGCTCGACGGGACAGGGGGCACGTGGCTACACCTTC,CASSSTGQGARGYTF,TRBJ1-2,TRBD1,TRBV7-9,NA
TGTGCCAGCACCCCGCGGGGGGGCGCAGCTTGGGGGGCTTTCTTT,CASTPRGGAAWGAFF,TRBJ1-1,NA,TRBV28,NA
TGTGCCAGCCGTGACAGGGGCCCTGAAGCTTTCTTT,CASRDRGPEAFF,TRBJ1-1,TRBD1,TRBV2,NA
TGTGCCAGTAGTACGATGGACAGGGTAGAGACCCAGTACTTC,CASSTMDRVETQYF,TRBJ2-5,TRBD1,TRBV19,NA
TGTGCCAGCAGCTCCCCGGGGGGCACTGAAGCTTTCTTT,CASSSPGGTEAFF,TRBJ1-1,NA,TRBV9,once
TGTGCCAGCAGTCGCCCCGGGGGGTCGAACACCGGGGAGCTGTTTTTT,CASSRPGGSNTGELFF,TRBJ2-2,TRBD2,TRBV6-2/TRBV6-3,NA
TGTGCCAGCAGCAAAGGGGGACAGAGCTCTGGAAACACCATATATTTT,CASSKGGQSSGNTIYF,TRBJ1-3,NA,TRBV21-1,NA
TGTGCCAGCAGTGACCTCAGCGGAACTAACTACAATGAGCAGTTCTTC,CASSDLSGTNYNEQFF,TRBJ2-1,NA,TRBV6-4,NA
TGCGCCAGCAGCCAAAACAGGGATAATTCACCCCTCCACTTT,CASSQNRDNSPLHF,TRBJ1-6,NA,TRBV4-3,NA
TGTGCCAGCAGCTTGTCCGGGGAGGTGGGAGAGACCCAGTACTTC,CASSLSGEVGETQYF,TRBJ2-5,NA,TRBV5-4,NA
TGCAGCGTTGAAGATCAGGGGATTGGCTATGGCTACACCTTC,CSVEDQGIGYGYTF,TRBJ1-2,NA,TRBV29-1,NA
TGTGCCAGCAGCTTGAAAAACAGGGCACCCCTCCACTTT,CASSLKNRAPLHF,TRBJ1-6,NA,TRBV5-6,NA
TGTGCCAGCAGCGTAGAAGGGAGGGGTCAGCCCCAGCATTTT,CASSVEGRGQPQHF,TRBJ1-5,NA,TRBV2,NA
TGTGCCAGCAGCCATTCGGGGACAGGGGGAGAAAAACTGTTTTTT,CASSHSGTGGEKLFF,TRBJ1-4,TRBD1,TRBV4-2,once
TGTGCCAGCAGCCCCGGGTCCGACACCGGGGAGCTGTTTTTT,CASSPGSDTGELFF,TRBJ2-2,NA,TRBV7-3,NA
TGTGCCAGCAGCGTAGGTGGAAGCGGCGACAATGAGCAGTTCTTC,CASSVGGSGDNEQFF,TRBJ2-1,NA,TRBV9,NA
TGTGCCAGCAGCCCCGGTCCTAGCGGATACAATGAGCAGTTCTTC,CASSPGPSGYNEQFF,TRBJ2-1,TRBD2,TRBV7-7,once
TGTGCCAGCAGCCAAGCCCCAGGGGGCTCCTACGAGCAGTACTTC,CASSQAPGGSYEQYF,TRBJ2-7,TRBD1,TRBV3-1/TRBV3-2,NA
TGCGCCAGCAGCCAAGATAACGGGGGGACTGATGGCTACACCTTC,CASSQDNGGTDGYTF,TRBJ1-2,NA,TRBV4-3,NA
TGTGCCAGCAACCGACTAGGAACAAACTACGAGCAGTACTTC,CASNRLGTNYEQYF,TRBJ2-7,NA,TRBV7-9,NA
TGTGCCAGCAGGCTTGGGACAGGGGAGTTTGCAGCCACTGAAGCTTTCTTT,CASRLGTGEFAATEAFF,TRBJ1-1,TRBD1,TRBV28,NA
TGTGCCAGTAGTATTATGGCCGGGAGCAATCAGCCCCAGCATTTT,CASSIMAGSNQPQHF,TRBJ1-5,NA,TRBV19,few
TGTGCCAGCAGTCTTCAGGGACAGCAGCACACTGAAGCTTTCTTT,CASSLQGQQHTEAFF,TRBJ1-1,TRBD1,TRBV2,NA
TGTGCCAGCAGCTTTGAAGGGGAGGACCTCGAGCAGTACTTC,CASSFEGEDLEQYF,TRBJ2-7,NA,TRBV7-8,NA
TGTGCCAGCTCACCCAGGACTAGCGGGAGGTCAGATACGCAGTATTTT,CASSPRTSGRSDTQYF,TRBJ2-3,TRBD2,TRBV18,NA
TGTGCCAGCTCACCCGCGACAGGAGCCCCCGTGGGATATGGCTACACCTTC,CASSPATGAPVGYGYTF,TRBJ1-2,NA,TRBV18,NA
TGCGCCAGCAGCTTGGGAGGTAATGAGCAGTTCTTC,CASSLGGNEQFF,TRBJ2-1,NA,TRBV5-1,NA